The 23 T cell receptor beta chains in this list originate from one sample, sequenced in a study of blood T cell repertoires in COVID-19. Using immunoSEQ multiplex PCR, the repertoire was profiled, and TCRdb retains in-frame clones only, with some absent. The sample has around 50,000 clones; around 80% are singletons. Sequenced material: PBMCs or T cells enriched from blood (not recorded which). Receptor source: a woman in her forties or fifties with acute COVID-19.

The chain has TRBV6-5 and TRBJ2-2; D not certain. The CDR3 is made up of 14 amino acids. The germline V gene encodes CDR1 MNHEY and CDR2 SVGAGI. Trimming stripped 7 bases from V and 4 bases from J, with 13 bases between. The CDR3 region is CASKLRLGTGELFF. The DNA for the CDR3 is TGTGCCAGCAAATTACGACTGGGCACCGGGGAGCTGTTTTTT.

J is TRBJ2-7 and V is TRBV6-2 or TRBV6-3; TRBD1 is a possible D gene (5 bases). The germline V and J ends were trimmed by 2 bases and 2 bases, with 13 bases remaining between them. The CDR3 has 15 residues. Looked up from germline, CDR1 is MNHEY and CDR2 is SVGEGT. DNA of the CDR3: TGTGCCAGCAGTTACAATGAAGGGGCCACCTACGAGCAGTACTTC. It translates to CASSYNEGATYEQYF.

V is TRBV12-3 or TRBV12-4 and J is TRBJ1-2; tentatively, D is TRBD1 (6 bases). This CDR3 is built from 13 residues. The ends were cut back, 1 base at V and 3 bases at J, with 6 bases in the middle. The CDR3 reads CASSLDRDYGYTF. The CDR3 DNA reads TGTGCCAGCAGTTTAGACAGGGACTATGGCTACACCTTC.

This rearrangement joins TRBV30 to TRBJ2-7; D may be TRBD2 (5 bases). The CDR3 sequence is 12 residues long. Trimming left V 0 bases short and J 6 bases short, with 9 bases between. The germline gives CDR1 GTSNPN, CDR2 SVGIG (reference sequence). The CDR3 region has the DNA TGTGCCTGGAGTGTATGCGGGTCCGAGCAGTACTTC. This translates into CAWSVCGSEQYF.

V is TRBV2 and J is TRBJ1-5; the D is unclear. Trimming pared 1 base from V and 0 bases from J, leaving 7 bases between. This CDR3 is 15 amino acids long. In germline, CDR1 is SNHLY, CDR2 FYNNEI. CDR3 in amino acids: CASSEGPNSNQPQHF. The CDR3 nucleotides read TGTGCCAGCAGTGAAGGTCCTAATAGCAATCAGCCCCAGCATTTT.

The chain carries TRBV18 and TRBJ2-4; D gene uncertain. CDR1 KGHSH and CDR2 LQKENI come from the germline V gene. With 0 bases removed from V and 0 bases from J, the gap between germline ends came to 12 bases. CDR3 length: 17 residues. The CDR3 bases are TGTGCCAGCTCACCACCGAATGCACAAATAGCCAAAAACATTCAGTACTTC. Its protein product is CASSPPNAQIAKNIQYF.

CDR3 region: CASSDRGAGNTIYF. CDR3 nucleotides: TGTGCCAGCAGCGACAGGGGTGCGGGAAACACCATATATTTT. V is TRBV13 and J is TRBJ1-3; 8 bases match TRBD1. This CDR3 contains 14 residues. CDR1 is PRHDT and CDR2 is FYEKMQ in the germline V gene (reference sequence). V lost 5 bases, J lost 4 bases, and 4 bases stayed unmatched.

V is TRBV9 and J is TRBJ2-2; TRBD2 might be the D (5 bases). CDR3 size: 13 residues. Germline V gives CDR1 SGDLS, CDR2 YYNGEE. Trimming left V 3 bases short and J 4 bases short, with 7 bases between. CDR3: CASSDGITGELFF. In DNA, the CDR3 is TGTGCCAGCAGCGACGGGATCACCGGGGAGCTGTTTTTT.

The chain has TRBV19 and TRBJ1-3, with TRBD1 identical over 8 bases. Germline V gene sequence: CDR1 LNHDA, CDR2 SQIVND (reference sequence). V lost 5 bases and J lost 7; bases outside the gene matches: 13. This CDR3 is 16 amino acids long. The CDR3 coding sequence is TGTGCCAGTAGTGAGCTTAATGGACAGGGATCCAACACCATATATTTT. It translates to CASSELNGQGSNTIYF.

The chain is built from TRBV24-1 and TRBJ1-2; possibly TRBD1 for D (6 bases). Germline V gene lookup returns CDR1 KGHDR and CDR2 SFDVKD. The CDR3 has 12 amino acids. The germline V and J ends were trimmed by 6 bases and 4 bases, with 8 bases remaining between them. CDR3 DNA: TGTGCCACCAGTCAGACAGGCTATGGCTACACCTTC. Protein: CATSQTGYGYTF.

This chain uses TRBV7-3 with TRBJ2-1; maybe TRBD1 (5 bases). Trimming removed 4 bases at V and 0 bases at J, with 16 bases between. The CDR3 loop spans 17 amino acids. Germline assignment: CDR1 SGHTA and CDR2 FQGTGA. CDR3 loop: CASSSPLGETSYNEQFF. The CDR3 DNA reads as TGTGCCAGCAGCTCCCCCTTAGGGGAAACCTCCTACAATGAGCAGTTCTTC.

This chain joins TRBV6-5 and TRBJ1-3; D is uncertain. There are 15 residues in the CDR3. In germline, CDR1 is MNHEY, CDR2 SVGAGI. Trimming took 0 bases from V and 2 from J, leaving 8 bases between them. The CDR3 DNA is TGTGCCAGCAGTTACTCGGTACAGACTGGAAACACCATATATTTT. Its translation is CASSYSVQTGNTIYF.

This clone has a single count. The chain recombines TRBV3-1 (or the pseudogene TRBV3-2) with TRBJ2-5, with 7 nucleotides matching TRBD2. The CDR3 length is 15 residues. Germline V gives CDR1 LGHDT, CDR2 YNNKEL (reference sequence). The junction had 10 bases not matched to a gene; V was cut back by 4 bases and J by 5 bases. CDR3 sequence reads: CASSLPSRGVETQYF. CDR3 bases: TGTGCCAGCAGCCTCCCGAGCCGGGGGGTGGAGACCCAGTACTTC.

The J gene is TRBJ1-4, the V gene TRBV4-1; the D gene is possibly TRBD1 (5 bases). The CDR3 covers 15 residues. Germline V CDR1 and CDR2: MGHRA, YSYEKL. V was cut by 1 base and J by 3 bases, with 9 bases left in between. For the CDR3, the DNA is TGCGCCAGCAGCCAAGGGCCAGGGCCTAATGAAAAACTGTTTTTT. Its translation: CASSQGPGPNEKLFF.

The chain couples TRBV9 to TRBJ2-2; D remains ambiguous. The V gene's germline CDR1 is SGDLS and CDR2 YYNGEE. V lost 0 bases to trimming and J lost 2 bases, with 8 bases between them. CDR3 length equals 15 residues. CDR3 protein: CASSVGSTNTGELFF. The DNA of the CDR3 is TGTGCCAGCAGCGTAGGAAGCACCAACACCGGGGAGCTGTTTTTT.

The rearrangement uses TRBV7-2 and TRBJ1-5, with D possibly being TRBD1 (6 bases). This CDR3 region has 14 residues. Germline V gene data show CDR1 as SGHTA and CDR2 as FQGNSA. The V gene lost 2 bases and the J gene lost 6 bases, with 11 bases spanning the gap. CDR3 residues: CASSLHTGPQPQHF. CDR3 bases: TGTGCCAGCAGCTTACACACAGGGCCTCAGCCCCAGCATTTT.

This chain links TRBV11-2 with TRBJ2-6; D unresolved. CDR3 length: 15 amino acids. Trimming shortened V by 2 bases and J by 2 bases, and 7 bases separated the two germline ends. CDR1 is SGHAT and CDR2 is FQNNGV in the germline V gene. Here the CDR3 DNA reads TGTGCCAGCAGCTTACTCTTCGCTGGGGCCAACGTCCTGACTTTC. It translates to CASSLLFAGANVLTF. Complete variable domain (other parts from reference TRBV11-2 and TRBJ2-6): EAGVAQSPRYKIIEKRQSVAFWCNPISGHATLYWYQQILGQGPKLLIQFQNNGVVDDSQLPKDRFSAERLKGVDSTLKIQPAKLEDSAVYLCASSLLFAGANVLTFGAGSRLTVL.

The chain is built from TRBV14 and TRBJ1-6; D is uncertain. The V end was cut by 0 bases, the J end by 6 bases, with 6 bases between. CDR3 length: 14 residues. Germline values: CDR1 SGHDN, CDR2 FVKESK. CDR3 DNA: TGTGCCAGCAGCCAAGAGGGAGCTAATTCACCCCTCCACTTT. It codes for CASSQEGANSPLHF.

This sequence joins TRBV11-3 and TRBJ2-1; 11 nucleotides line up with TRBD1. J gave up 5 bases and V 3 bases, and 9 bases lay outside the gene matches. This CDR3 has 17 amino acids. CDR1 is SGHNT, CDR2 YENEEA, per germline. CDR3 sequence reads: CASSLKRTGGIHNEQFF. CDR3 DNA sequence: TGTGCCAGCAGCTTGAAAAGGACAGGGGGCATTCACAATGAGCAGTTCTTC.

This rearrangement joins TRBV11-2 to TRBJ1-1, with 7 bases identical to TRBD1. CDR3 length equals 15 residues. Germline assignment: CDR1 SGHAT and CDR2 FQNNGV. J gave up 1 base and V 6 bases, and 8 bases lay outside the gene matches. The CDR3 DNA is TGTGCCAGCAGGACATACAGGGGATGGAACACTGAAGCTTTCTTT. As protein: CASRTYRGWNTEAFF.

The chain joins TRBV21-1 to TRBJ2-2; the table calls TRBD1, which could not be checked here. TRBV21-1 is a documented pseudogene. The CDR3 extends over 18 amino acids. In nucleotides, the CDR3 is TGTGCCAGCAGCAAATTCAAGGGGGACAGTTCGAACACCGGGGAGCTGTTTTTT. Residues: CASSKFKGDSSNTGELFF.

CDR3 amino acids: CASSTRDGSSGNTIYF. The DNA for the CDR3 is TGTGCCAGCAGTACCAGGGACGGGAGCTCTGGAAACACCATATATTTT. The genes are TRBV27 and TRBJ1-3, with D tentatively TRBD1 (5 bases). CDR3 size: 16 residues. From germline, CDR1 is MNHEY and CDR2 SMNVEV (reference sequence). The germline V and J ends were trimmed by 5 bases and 0 bases, with 14 bases remaining between them.

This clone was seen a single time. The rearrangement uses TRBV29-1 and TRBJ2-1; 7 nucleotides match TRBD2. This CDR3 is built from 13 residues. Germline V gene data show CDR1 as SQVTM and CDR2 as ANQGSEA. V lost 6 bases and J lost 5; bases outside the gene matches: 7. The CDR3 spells CSVRRDYNNEQFF. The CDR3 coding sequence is TGCAGCGTCCGCCGGGACTACAACAATGAGCAGTTCTTC.